A selection of T cell receptor beta chains follows, all from one sample in a study of CD8 T cells in Susac syndrome. One entry per CDR3 protein, called by TCRdb with MiXCR from the immunoSEQ multiplex PCR reads. Found here are over 120,000 distinct CDR3 sequences, approximately 94% of them singletons; the top ten hold under 0.095%. The sample was CD4+ T cells from PBMCs. All receptors come from a human donor in good health. The CDR3 runs from the conserved cysteine through the conserved F or W. The D gene is left open where the match is weak. The size field is filled for only some rows; it gives once, few, many or a size class.

clone size	V gene	J gene	D gene	CDR3 length	CDR3 DNA	CDR3 protein
NA	TRBV2	TRBJ2-4	NA	11	TGTGCCAGCAGTGACAGAAACATTCAGTACTTC	CASSDRNIQYF
NA	TRBV19	TRBJ1-1	NA	14	TGTGCCAGTAGTATGGAGGGCTTAAACACTGAAGCTTTCTTT	CASSMEGLNTEAFF
once	TRBV7-2	TRBJ2-2	NA	16	TGTGCCAGCAGCTTAGCGCTCGGGGGAAGGACCGGGGAGCTGTTTTTT	CASSLALGGRTGELFF
once	TRBV5-4	TRBJ2-7	TRBD1	13	TGTGCCAGCAGCTGGGGACAGGGCTACGAGCAGTACTTC	CASSWGQGYEQYF
NA	TRBV5-1	TRBJ2-5	TRBD1	15	TGCGCCAGCAGCTCCTTACAGGGGGCCCGAGAGACCCAGTACTTC	CASSSLQGARETQYF
once	TRBV18	TRBJ2-5	TRBD2	16	TGTGCCAGCTCACCAATAGCGGGAGGGTTTCAAGAGACCCAGTACTTC	CASSPIAGGFQETQYF
NA	TRBV20-1	TRBJ1-2	NA	13	TGCAGTGCTAGAGATCGGAGGGATTATGGCTACACCTTC	CSARDRRDYGYTF
NA	TRBV11-2	TRBJ2-2	TRBD1	15	TGTGCCAGCAGCCGAGGACAGGGGGCCACCGGGGAGCTGTTTTTT	CASSRGQGATGELFF
NA	TRBV18	TRBJ2-7	TRBD1	14	TGTGCCAGCTCACCCCAAGGGGGCAACTACGAGCAGTACTTC	CASSPQGGNYEQYF
NA	TRBV2	TRBJ2-2	NA	15	TGTGCCAGCAACCGGGACACGGTTAACACCGGGGAGCTGTTTTTT	CASNRDTVNTGELFF
NA	TRBV5-1	TRBJ2-5	NA	14	TGCGCCAGCAAGGAAGCGGGCGGAATAGAGACCCAGTACTTC	CASKEAGGIETQYF
NA	TRBV5-6	TRBJ1-3	TRBD1	17	TGTGCCAGCAGCTCCATGGGACAGGGAGGCTCTGGAAACACCATATATTTT	CASSSMGQGGSGNTIYF
once	TRBV6-2/TRBV6-3	TRBJ2-1	NA	13	TGTGCCAGCACCCCCGGGGGCGGGAATGAGCAGTTCTTC	CASTPGGGNEQFF
NA	TRBV7-8	TRBJ2-1	TRBD2	13	TGTGCCAGCAGCCTACGACTAGCCGGCGAGCAGTTCTTC	CASSLRLAGEQFF
once	TRBV27	TRBJ2-2	NA	15	TGTGCCAGCAGTTTATACCCCTCCCGCACCGGGGAGCTGTTTTTT	CASSLYPSRTGELFF
NA	TRBV2	TRBJ2-2	NA	14	TGTGCCAGCAGTGATTCCAGGACCACCGGGGAGCTGTTTTTT	CASSDSRTTGELFF
NA	TRBV18	TRBJ1-1	NA	13	TGTGCCAGCTCACCTGAGACAGATTCTGAAGCTTTCTTT	CASSPETDSEAFF
once	TRBV28	TRBJ2-4	NA	13	TGTGCCAGCAGTTTAGGGGTCAAAAACATTCAGTACTTC	CASSLGVKNIQYF
NA	TRBV5-1	TRBJ2-7	NA	15	TGCGCCAGCAGCTTGGTATCTGGGGCGTCCTACGAGCAGTACTTC	CASSLVSGASYEQYF
NA	TRBV27	TRBJ2-2	TRBD1	16	TGTGCCAGCAGTTTATTTGGGACAGGGGGCACCGGGGAGCTGTTTTTT	CASSLFGTGGTGELFF
NA	TRBV7-2	TRBJ1-1	NA	16	TGTGCCAGCAGCTTAGGGGTCTCGATCTTGAACACTGAAGCTTTCTTT	CASSLGVSILNTEAFF
NA	TRBV30	TRBJ1-1	TRBD1	14	TGTGCCTGGAGTGGGGACAGGGGGTCCACTGAAGCTTTCTTT	CAWSGDRGSTEAFF
NA	TRBV12-3/TRBV12-4	TRBJ2-5	NA	15	TGTGCCAGCAGCCCTCTGGACTACGCGTCAAGGACCCAGTACTTC	CASSPLDYASRTQYF
NA	TRBV5-1	TRBJ1-2	NA	14	TGCGCCAGCAGCTTGGGGGACGGGAACTATGGCTACACCTTC	CASSLGDGNYGYTF
NA	TRBV19	TRBJ2-7	NA	14	TGTGCCAGTAGTATAGGCTTGGGTTTCGGCGAGCAGTACTTC	CASSIGLGFGEQYF
once	TRBV20-1	TRBJ1-1	NA	13	TGCAGTGCGGGGAGACAGACGAACACTGAAGCTTTCTTT	CSAGRQTNTEAFF
NA	TRBV4-1	TRBJ1-5	NA	15	TGCGCCAGCAGCCAAGTTGGGGGATTAGGTCAGCCCCAGCATTTT	CASSQVGGLGQPQHF
few	TRBV11-2	TRBJ2-4	TRBD2	16	TGTGCCAGCAGCTTGTGGGGGGAGGGGAGGGAGAACATTCAGTACTTC	CASSLWGEGRENIQYF
once	TRBV20-1	TRBJ2-3	TRBD1	17	TGCAGTTCTCACCGACAGGGGCCATCCCGGGCCACAGATACGCAGTATTTT	CSSHRQGPSRATDTQYF
NA	TRBV19	TRBJ1-5	NA	13	TGTGCCAGTTCCGCCACGGGCAATCAGCCCCAGCATTTT	CASSATGNQPQHF
NA	TRBV12-3/TRBV12-4	TRBJ1-5	TRBD1	13	TGTGCCAGCAGTGGACAGGGAGCCCAGCCCCAGCATTTT	CASSGQGAQPQHF
once	TRBV7-9	TRBJ2-2	NA	13	TGTGCCAGCAGCCTTTCCAAGGGCGGGGAGCTGTTTTTT	CASSLSKGGELFF
NA	TRBV19	TRBJ1-2	NA	13	TGTGCCAGTAGTATGGCTCCTAACTATGGCTACACCTTC	CASSMAPNYGYTF
NA	TRBV2	TRBJ2-3	TRBD2	13	TGTGCCAGCAGTGAAGCGATAGCGGGAGTTCAGTATTTT	CASSEAIAGVQYF
NA	TRBV5-1	TRBJ2-2	TRBD2	15	TGCGCCAGCAGCTCTAGCGGGGCGAACACCGGGGAGCTGTTTTTT	CASSSSGANTGELFF
NA	TRBV10-3	TRBJ2-1	NA	16	TGTGCCATCAGTGAGAGCAGCGGAGGGGTATACAATGAGCAGTTCTTC	CAISESSGGVYNEQFF
once	TRBV27	TRBJ1-1	NA	15	TGTGCCAGCAGTTTTGAGGGGAACTTGAACACTGAAGCTTTCTTT	CASSFEGNLNTEAFF
NA	TRBV5-1	TRBJ2-5	NA	14	TGCGCCAGCAGCTTGACAGCAGCACAAGAGACCCAGTACTTC	CASSLTAAQETQYF
NA	TRBV12-3/TRBV12-4	TRBJ1-4	NA	15	TGTGCCAGCAGTTTAAGCGGCAGCCCTAATGAAAAACTGTTTTTT	CASSLSGSPNEKLFF
NA	TRBV19	TRBJ2-1	NA	14	TGTGCCAGTGGGCTCGGGACCTCCTACAATGAGCAGTTCTTC	CASGLGTSYNEQFF
NA	TRBV5-4	TRBJ2-7	NA	13	TGTGCCAGCACCCCGGGGGCGGACTACGAGCAGTACTTC	CASTPGADYEQYF
once	TRBV6-2/TRBV6-3	TRBJ1-5	NA	12	TGTGCCAGCAGTTATTCCAGTCAGCCCCAGCATTTT	CASSYSSQPQHF
NA	TRBV7-8	TRBJ1-3	NA	16	TGTGCCAGCAGCTTAGGAGACAGCCACTCTGGAAACACCATATATTTT	CASSLGDSHSGNTIYF
NA	TRBV7-9	TRBJ2-2	NA	14	TGTGCCAGCAGCCTGACAGTGTACACCGGGGAGCTGTTTTTT	CASSLTVYTGELFF
NA	TRBV4-1	TRBJ1-1	NA	15	TGCGCCAGCAGCCAAGAAGGTCTTGTGAACACTGAAGCTTTCTTT	CASSQEGLVNTEAFF
NA	TRBV2	TRBJ2-1	TRBD1	14	TGTGCCAGCAGTGATTGGACAGGGACGAATGAGCAGTTCTTC	CASSDWTGTNEQFF
NA	TRBV3-1	TRBJ1-5	NA	12	TGTGCCAGCAGCCAAAGCAATCAGCCCCAGCATTTT	CASSQSNQPQHF
NA	TRBV7-9	TRBJ2-4	NA	14	TGTGCCAGCAGCTTAACCATTTCGGGGAACATTCAGTACTTC	CASSLTISGNIQYF
NA	TRBV2	TRBJ2-1	TRBD2	17	TGTGCCAGCAGTGTGTGGCTAGCGGGGGACTCCTACAATGAGCAGTTCTTC	CASSVWLAGDSYNEQFF
NA	TRBV24-1	TRBJ1-5	NA	12	TGTGCCACCAGTGATTCAAGTCAGCCCCAGCATTTT	CATSDSSQPQHF